This T cell receptor (beta chain) comes out of a study of immune characterization of retroperitoneal liposarcoma. TCRdb passed the PCR reads through MiXCR, listing each CDR3 protein once. In the table there are approximately 9,600 distinct CDR3 sequences, approximately 30% of which are singletons. Ten or more counts support this clonotype. CDR3 length equals 16 residues. CDR1 is SGHAT, CDR2 FQDESV, per germline (reference sequence). This chain connects TRBV11-1 to TRBJ2-1, with 7 bases lining up with TRBD1. The end of the DNA aligns better with TRBJ2-7, so the J call may be wrong. This clonotype originated in a male donor with retroperitoneal liposarcoma. Sequencing used tumor tissue. CDR3 nucleotides: TGTGCCAGCAGCTTAGCGGGGACAGTCTCCTACAATGAGCAGTACTTC. Translated: CASSLAGTVSYNEQYF.